What follows are 22 T cell receptor beta chains derived from one specimen sequenced in a study of PD-1 blockade in classical Hodgkin lymphoma. Generated by immunoSEQ multiplex PCR, the TCRdb table keeps only in-frame clones and is missing some. The sample shows 95,000 to 100,000 clones, about 89% of them seen only once. In every patient, relapse followed autologous stem cell transplantation, while exposure to brentuximab vedotin differed. This material consisted of peripheral blood mononuclear cells (PBMCs), taken before the second cycle of nivolumab. The receptors come from a human donor with classical Hodgkin lymphoma.

This rearrangement joins TRBV7-2 to TRBJ2-5, with 8 bases lining up with TRBD2. The V and J ends lost 5 bases and 5 bases, in that order; junction bases with no gene match: 7. Germline values: CDR1 SGHTA, CDR2 FQGNSA. This CDR3 spans 14 amino acids. The CDR3 DNA reads as TGTGCCAGCAGCGTCTGGTCGGGGGGGGAGACCCAGTACTTC. As protein: CASSVWSGGETQYF. Looking up the rest from reference TRBV7-2 and TRBJ2-5 gives the full variable domain: GAGVSQSPSNKVTEKGKDVELRCDPISGHTALYWYRQSLGQGLEFLIYFQGNSAPDKSGLPSDRFSAERTGGSVSTLTIQRTQQEDSAVYLCASSVWSGGETQYFGPGTRLLVL.

The rearrangement links TRBV7-6 to TRBJ1-3; D gene unclear. Trimming took off 3 bases at V and 0 bases at J, with 18 bases between the two ends. CDR3 length: 18 amino acids. From germline, CDR1 is SGHVS and CDR2 FNYEAQ. CDR3 DNA: TGTGCCAGCAGCTTCCTCCCCCCAGGAATCAGCTCTGGAAACACCATATATTTT. Translation: CASSFLPPGISSGNTIYF.

The chain uses TRBV19 and TRBJ1-1, with a weak D call TRBD1 (5 bases). Germline-derived CDR1 and CDR2 are LNHDA and SQIVND (reference sequence). The V end lost 3 bases, the J end lost 4 bases, and 18 bases lay between the germline ends. The CDR3 has 16 amino acids. The CDR3 DNA is TGTGCCAGTAGTATTGCTCTCGACAGACTCCTCACTGAAGCTTTCTTT. Protein sequence: CASSIALDRLLTEAFF.

The chain carries TRBV25-1 and TRBJ2-7; 8 nucleotides align to TRBD1. V lost 4 bases to trimming and J lost 4 bases; unmatched junction nucleotides: 6. Germline lookup yields CDR1 MGHDK and CDR2 SYGVNS. This CDR3 is built from 14 residues. In DNA form, the CDR3 reads TGTGCCAGCAGTGGCAGGGGGCGCGGGTACGAGCAGTACTTC. Encoded protein: CASSGRGRGYEQYF.

This clone occurred once. The rearrangement uses TRBV7-2 and TRBJ1-2; 7 positions match TRBD1. The CDR3 is made up of 16 amino acids. Germline CDR1 and CDR2: SGHTA and FQGNSA. V shed 6 bases and J 6 bases; nucleotides not matched to a gene: 16. The CDR3, as DNA: TGTGCCAGCAGGATCCGGGTCAGACAGGGTAGGAATGGCTACACCTTC. This gives the protein CASRIRVRQGRNGYTF. The whole variable domain, filled in from reference TRBV7-2 and TRBJ1-2, reads GAGVSQSPSNKVTEKGKDVELRCDPISGHTALYWYRQSLGQGLEFLIYFQGNSAPDKSGLPSDRFSAERTGGSVSTLTIQRTQQEDSAVYLCASRIRVRQGRNGYTFGSGTRLTVV.

The count of this clone is one. The chain carries TRBV29-1 and TRBJ1-2; D is undetermined. CDR3 length: 14 residues. V was cut by 3 bases and J by 4 bases, with 15 bases left in between. Germline assignment: CDR1 SQVTM and CDR2 ANQGSEA. The CDR3 region has the DNA TGCAGCGTTGATTGGAACGCGGCACCCTATGGCTACACCTTC. Its translation is CSVDWNAAPYGYTF.

The J gene is TRBJ1-5, the V gene TRBV28, with 7 bases matching TRBD1. Trimming cost V 4 bases and J 1 base; bases outside gene matches: 10. This CDR3 contains 17 residues. In germline, CDR1 is MDHEN, CDR2 SYDVKM. The CDR3 nucleotides are TGTGCCAGCAGTTCGACAGGACAGGTCAGGAGCAATCAGCCCCAGCATTTT. It yields the protein CASSSTGQVRSNQPQHF.

This chain links TRBV9 with TRBJ1-6; D is ambiguous. Trimming removed 0 bases at V and 14 bases at J, with 15 bases between. This CDR3 region has 14 residues. CDR1 and CDR2 from the germline V gene are SGDLS and YYNGEE. The chain's CDR3 is CASSVDASPMALHF. The CDR3, as DNA: TGTGCCAGCAGCGTAGATGCGTCCCCTATGGCCCTCCACTTT.

The CDR3 loop is CASSQRTSGSYEQYF. The CDR3, as DNA: TGTGCCAGCAGCCAAAGGACTAGCGGATCCTACGAGCAGTACTTC. J is TRBJ2-7 and V is TRBV7-9, with 10 bases lining up with TRBD2. Trimming cost V 5 bases and J 1 base; bases outside gene matches: 5. The germline V gene encodes CDR1 SEHNR and CDR2 FQNEAQ (reference sequence). This CDR3 spans 15 amino acids.

The chain recombines TRBV5-1 with TRBJ1-2; the D gene is possibly TRBD1 (6 bases). Trimming pared 4 bases from V and 1 base from J, leaving 8 bases between. This CDR3 region has 13 residues. Germline V gives CDR1 SGHRS, CDR2 YFSETQ. The chain's CDR3 is CASSRTDNYGYTF. Written as DNA, the CDR3 is TGCGCCAGCAGCAGGACAGATAACTATGGCTACACCTTC.

As for this clone: This sample includes further DNA sequences coding for the same CDR3. The chain links TRBV30 to TRBJ1-2; D is perhaps TRBD1 (5 bases). The CDR3 runs to 11 residues. In germline, CDR1 is GTSNPN, CDR2 SVGIG (reference sequence). The V gene lost 0 bases and the J gene lost 7 bases, with 6 bases spanning the gap. The CDR3 sequence: CAWSVGVGYTF. In nucleotides, the CDR3 is TGTGCCTGGAGTGTGGGGGTTGGCTACACCTTC.

The rearrangement uses TRBV4-2 and TRBJ1-4; D ambiguous. The germline gives CDR1 LGHNA, CDR2 YNFKEQ. This CDR3 has 16 residues. Trimming stripped 0 bases from V and 4 bases from J, with 12 bases between. As DNA, the CDR3 is TGTGCCAGCAGCCAAGATTTCAGGACCAGTAATGAAAAACTGTTTTTT. Encoded protein: CASSQDFRTSNEKLFF.

This rearrangement joins TRBV5-8 to TRBJ2-7; weak D call: TRBD1 (6 bases). This CDR3 spans 15 amino acids. The germline CDR1 and CDR2 sequences are SGHTS and YDEGEE. V lost 5 bases, J lost 1 base, and 16 bases lay in between. For the CDR3, the DNA is TGTGCCAGCAGGTCTTCTGGGACATCGTCCTACGAGCAGTACTTC. This translates into CASRSSGTSSYEQYF.

CDR3 coding DNA: TGTGCCAGCTCACCCCCGGGACCACTTATCATCTACGAGCAGTACTTC. Translating it yields CASSPPGPLIIYEQYF. The genes are TRBV18 and TRBJ2-7; D assignment may be TRBD1 or TRBD2 (5 bases each). Trimming took off 3 bases at V and 3 bases at J, with 18 bases between the two ends. The CDR3 is 16 residues long. Germline lookup yields CDR1 KGHSH and CDR2 LQKENI.

This clone was picked up one time. V and J are TRBV4-3 and TRBJ1-1; D not resolved. Trimming left V 0 bases short and J 4 bases short, with 12 bases between. The CDR3 runs to 15 residues. From germline, CDR1 is LGHNA and CDR2 YSLEER. The DNA of the CDR3 is TGCGCCAGCAGCCAAGAATATCAGGCCTTCACTGAAGCTTTCTTT. Translating gives CASSQEYQAFTEAFF.

CDR3 DNA sequence: TGTGCCTGGAGGAGACAGGGCACCGGGGAGCTGTTTTTT. Encoded protein: CAWRRQGTGELFF. This chain links TRBV30 with TRBJ2-2; TRBD1 matches 7 bases. The V gene's germline CDR1 is GTSNPN and CDR2 SVGIG (reference sequence). V lost 3 bases and J lost 4; bases outside the gene matches: 2. The CDR3 consists of 13 residues.

The V and J genes are TRBV2 and TRBJ1-3, with D possibly TRBD1 on 6 matching bases. Trimming shortened V by 6 bases and J by 1 base, and 16 bases separated the two germline ends. The CDR3 has 16 amino acids. Germline values: CDR1 SNHLY, CDR2 FYNNEI. In DNA form, the CDR3 reads TGTGCCAGCAGCGGAGGGACACCGCATTCTGGAAACACCATATATTTT. Translation gives CASSGGTPHSGNTIYF.

This rearrangement joins TRBV10-3 to TRBJ2-2, with D hard to call. Trimming cost V 4 bases and J 0 bases, with 9 bases left between them. The germline V gene has CDR1 ENHRY and CDR2 SYGVKD. The CDR3 runs 15 residues. The CDR3: CAISADLANTGELFF. The CDR3 coding sequence is TGTGCCATCAGTGCCGATCTAGCGAACACCGGGGAGCTGTTTTTT.

The chain links TRBV30 to TRBJ2-3; possible D gene TRBD2, 6 bases. CDR1 is GTSNPN and CDR2 is SVGIG in the germline V gene (reference sequence). The CDR3 sequence is 14 residues long. Trimming left V 3 bases short and J 1 base short, with 11 bases between. The CDR3 sequence: CAWSQGEGTDTQYF. CDR3 DNA: TGTGCCTGGAGCCAAGGGGAGGGCACAGATACGCAGTATTTT.

This clone was counted a few times. The CDR3: CASRQGLQEKLFF. In DNA, the CDR3 is TGTGCCAGTCGCCAGGGGTTGCAGGAAAAACTGTTTTTT. The rearrangement uses TRBV19 and TRBJ1-4; D is perhaps TRBD1 (6 bases). The V end lost 8 bases, the J end lost 8 bases, and 15 bases lay between the germline ends. In germline, CDR1 is LNHDA, CDR2 SQIVND (reference sequence). The CDR3 is 13 amino acids.

The chain has TRBV7-6 and TRBJ1-1, with D perhaps matching TRBD1 (5 bases). This CDR3 is 15 amino acids long. Germline CDR1 SGHVS, CDR2 FNYEAQ. The ends were cut back, 1 base at V and 1 base at J, with 10 bases in the middle. CDR3 nucleotides: TGTGCCAGCAGCTTAGTAGGGACGGCGAACACTGAAGCTTTCTTT. Its translation is CASSLVGTANTEAFF. Full variable domain (rest looked up from reference TRBV7-6 and TRBJ1-1): GAGVSQSPRYKVTKRGQDVALRCDPISGHVSLYWYRQALGQGPEFLTYFNYEAQQDKSGLPNDRFSAERPEGSISTLTIQRTEQRDSAMYRCASSLVGTANTEAFFGQGTRLTVV.

V and J are TRBV6-5 and TRBJ1-2; TRBD1 might be the D (5 bases). The germline V gene has CDR1 MNHEY and CDR2 SVGAGI. There are 13 residues in the CDR3. The V end was cut by 6 bases, the J end by 6 bases, with 14 bases between. DNA for the CDR3: TGTGCCAGCAGCCAGTGGGGGGACCATGGCTACACCTTC. This translates into CASSQWGDHGYTF.